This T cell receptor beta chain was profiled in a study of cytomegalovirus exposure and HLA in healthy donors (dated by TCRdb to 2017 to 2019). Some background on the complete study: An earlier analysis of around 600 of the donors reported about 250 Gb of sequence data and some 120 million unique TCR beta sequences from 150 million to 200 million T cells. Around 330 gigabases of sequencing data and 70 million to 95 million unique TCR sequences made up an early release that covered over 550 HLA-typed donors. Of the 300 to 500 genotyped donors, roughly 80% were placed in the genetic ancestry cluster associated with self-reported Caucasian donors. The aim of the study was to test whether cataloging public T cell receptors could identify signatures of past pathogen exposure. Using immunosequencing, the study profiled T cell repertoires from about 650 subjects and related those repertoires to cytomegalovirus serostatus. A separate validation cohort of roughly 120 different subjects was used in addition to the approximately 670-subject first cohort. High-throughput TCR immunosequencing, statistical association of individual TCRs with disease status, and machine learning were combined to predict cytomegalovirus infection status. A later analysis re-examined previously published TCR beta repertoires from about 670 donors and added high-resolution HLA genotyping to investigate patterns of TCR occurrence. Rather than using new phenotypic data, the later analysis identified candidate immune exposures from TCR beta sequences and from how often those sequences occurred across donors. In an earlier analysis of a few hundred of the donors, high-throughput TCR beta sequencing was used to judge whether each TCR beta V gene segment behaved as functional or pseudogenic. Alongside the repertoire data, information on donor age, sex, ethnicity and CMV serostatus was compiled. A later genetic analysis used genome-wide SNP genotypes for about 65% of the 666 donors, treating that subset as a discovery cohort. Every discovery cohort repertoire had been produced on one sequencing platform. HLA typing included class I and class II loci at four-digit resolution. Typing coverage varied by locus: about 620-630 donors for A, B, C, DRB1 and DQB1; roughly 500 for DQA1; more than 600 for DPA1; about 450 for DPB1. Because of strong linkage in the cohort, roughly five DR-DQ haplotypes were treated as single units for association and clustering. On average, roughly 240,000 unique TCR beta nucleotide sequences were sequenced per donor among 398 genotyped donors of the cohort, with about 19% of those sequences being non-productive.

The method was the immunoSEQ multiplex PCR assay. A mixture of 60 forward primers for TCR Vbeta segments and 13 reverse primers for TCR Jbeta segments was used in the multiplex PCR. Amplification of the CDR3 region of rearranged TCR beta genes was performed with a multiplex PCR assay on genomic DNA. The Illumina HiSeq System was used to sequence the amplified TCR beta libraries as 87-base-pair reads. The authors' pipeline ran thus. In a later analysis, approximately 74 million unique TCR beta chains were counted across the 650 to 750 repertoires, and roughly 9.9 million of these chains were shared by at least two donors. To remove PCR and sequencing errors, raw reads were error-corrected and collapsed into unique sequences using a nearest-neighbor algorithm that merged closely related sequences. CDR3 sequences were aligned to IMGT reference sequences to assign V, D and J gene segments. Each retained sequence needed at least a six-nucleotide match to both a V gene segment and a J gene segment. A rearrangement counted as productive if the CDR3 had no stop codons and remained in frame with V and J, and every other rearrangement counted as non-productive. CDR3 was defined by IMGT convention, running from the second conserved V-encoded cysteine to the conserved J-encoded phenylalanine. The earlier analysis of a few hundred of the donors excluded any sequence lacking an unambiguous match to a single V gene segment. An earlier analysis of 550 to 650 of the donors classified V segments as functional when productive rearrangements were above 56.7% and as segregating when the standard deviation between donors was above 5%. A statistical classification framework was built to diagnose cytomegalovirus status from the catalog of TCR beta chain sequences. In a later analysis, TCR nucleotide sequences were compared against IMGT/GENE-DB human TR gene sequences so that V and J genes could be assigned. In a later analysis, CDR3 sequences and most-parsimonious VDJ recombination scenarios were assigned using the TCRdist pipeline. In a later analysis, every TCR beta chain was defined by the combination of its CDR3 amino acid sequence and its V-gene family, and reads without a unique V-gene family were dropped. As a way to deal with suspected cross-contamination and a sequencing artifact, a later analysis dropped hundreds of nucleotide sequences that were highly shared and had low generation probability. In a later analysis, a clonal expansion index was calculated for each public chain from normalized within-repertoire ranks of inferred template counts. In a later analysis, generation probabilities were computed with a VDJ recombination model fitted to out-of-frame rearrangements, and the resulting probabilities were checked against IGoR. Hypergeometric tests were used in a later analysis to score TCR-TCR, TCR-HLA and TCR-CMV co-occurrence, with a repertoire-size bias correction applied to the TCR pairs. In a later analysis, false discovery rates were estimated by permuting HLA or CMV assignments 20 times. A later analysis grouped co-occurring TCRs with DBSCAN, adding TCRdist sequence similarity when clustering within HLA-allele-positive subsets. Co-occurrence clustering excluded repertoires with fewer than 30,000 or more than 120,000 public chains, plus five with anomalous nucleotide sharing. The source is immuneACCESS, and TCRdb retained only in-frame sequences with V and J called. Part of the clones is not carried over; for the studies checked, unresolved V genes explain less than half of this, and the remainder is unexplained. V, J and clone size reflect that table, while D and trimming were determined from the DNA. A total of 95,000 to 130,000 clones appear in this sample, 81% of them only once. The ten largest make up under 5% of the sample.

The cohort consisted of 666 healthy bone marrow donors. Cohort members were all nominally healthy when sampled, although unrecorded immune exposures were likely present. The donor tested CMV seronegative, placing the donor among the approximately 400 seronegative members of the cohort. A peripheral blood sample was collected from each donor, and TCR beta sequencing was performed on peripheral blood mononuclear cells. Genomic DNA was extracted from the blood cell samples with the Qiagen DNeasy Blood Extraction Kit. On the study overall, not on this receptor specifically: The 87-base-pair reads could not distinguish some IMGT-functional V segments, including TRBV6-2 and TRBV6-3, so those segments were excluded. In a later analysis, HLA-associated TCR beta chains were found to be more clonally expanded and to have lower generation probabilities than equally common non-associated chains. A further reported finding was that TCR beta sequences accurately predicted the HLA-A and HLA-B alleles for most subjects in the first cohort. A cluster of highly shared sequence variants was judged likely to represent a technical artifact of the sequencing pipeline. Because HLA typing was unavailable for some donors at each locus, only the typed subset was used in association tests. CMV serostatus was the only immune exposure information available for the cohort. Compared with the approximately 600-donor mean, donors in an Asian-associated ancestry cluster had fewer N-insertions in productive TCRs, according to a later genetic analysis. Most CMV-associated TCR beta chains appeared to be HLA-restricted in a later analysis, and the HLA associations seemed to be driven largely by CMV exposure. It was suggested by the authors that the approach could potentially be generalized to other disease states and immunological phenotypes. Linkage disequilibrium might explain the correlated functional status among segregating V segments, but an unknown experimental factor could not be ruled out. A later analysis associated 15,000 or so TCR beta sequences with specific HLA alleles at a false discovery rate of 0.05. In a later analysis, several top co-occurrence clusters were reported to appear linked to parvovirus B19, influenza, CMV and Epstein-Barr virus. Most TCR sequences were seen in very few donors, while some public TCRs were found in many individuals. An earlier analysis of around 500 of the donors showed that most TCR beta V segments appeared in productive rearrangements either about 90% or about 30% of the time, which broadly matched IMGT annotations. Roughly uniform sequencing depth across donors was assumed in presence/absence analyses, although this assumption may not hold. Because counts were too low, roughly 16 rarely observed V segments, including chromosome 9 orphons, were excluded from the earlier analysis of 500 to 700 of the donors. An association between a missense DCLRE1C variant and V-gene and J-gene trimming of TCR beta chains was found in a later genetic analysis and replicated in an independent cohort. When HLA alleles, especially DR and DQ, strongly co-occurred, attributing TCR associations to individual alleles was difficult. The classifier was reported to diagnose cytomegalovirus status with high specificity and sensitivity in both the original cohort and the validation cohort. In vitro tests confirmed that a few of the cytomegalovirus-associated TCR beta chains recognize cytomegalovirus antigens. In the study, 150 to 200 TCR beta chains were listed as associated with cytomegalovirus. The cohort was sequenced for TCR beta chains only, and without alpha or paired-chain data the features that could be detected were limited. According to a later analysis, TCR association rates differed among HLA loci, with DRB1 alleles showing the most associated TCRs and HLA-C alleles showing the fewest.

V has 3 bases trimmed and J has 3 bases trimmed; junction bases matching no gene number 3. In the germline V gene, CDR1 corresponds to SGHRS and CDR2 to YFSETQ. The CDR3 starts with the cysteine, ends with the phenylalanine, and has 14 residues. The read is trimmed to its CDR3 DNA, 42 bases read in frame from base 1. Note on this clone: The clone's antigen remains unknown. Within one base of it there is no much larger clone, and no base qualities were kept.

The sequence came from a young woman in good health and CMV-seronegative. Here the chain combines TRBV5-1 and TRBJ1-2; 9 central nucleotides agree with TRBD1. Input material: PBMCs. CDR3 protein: CASSSGTGHYGYTF. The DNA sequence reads TGCGCCAGCAGCTCCGGGACAGGGCACTATGGCTACACCTTC. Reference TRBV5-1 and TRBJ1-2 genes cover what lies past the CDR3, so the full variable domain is KAGVTQTPRYLIKTRGQQVTLSCSPISGHRSVSWYQQTPGQGLQFLFEYFSETQRNKGNFPGRFSGRQFSNSRSEMNVSTLELGDSALYLCASSSGTGHYGYTFGSGTRLTVV.